This passage covers 6 T cell receptor beta chains from one sample sequenced in a study of T-cell memory formation after mild COVID-19 (TCRdb year 2021). Library preparation was by 5' RACE. Sequenced using an Illumina NovaSeq 6000. TCRdb redid the processing of the public reads, applying fastp at Q25 and MiXCR, and retained in-frame beta chains. Identical CDR3 protein sequences are pooled into one entry, listed with their most common genes and DNA. Across this sample there are fewer than 600,000 distinct CDR3 sequences, with about a fifth seen only once. Approximately 8% of the sample comes from the top ten. The sequenced sample consisted of PBMCs or a T cell subset sorted from them (not recorded which). These receptors were obtained from an adult woman who had mild COVID-19 (a few samples of this study predate the infection). The sample titles of this study are shuffled in the database, so cell type and time point are left out; the donor was told from shared clones.

This clonotype appeared a few times. The genes are TRBV5-1 and TRBJ1-1; D unresolved. In germline, CDR1 is SGHRS, CDR2 YFSETQ. Trimming took 1 base from V and 1 from J, leaving 8 bases between them. This CDR3 region has 14 residues. The CDR3 DNA follows: TGCGCCAGCAGCTTGAACAGCCAGAACACTGAAGCTTTCTTT. Protein sequence: CASSLNSQNTEAFF.

This clonotype was picked up a small number of times. The chain uses TRBV12-3 or TRBV12-4 and TRBJ2-3; 7 nucleotides agree with TRBD1. Trimming cost V 6 bases and J 2 bases; bases outside gene matches: 5. CDR3 length equals 14 residues. The DNA for the CDR3 is TGTGCCAGCAGCCGGGACAGCTACACAGATACGCAGTATTTT. It encodes CASSRDSYTDTQYF.

The CDR3 DNA reads as TGTGCCACCAGCCGCCGATCCGGAAACAATTCACCCCTCCACTTT. Amino acid sequence: CATSRRSGNNSPLHF. The genes are TRBV15 and TRBJ1-6; D not certain. The V gene's germline CDR1 is LNHNV and CDR2 YYDKDF (reference sequence). There are 15 residues in the CDR3. The V gene lost 5 bases and the J gene lost 7 bases, with 15 bases spanning the gap.

The chain joins TRBV9 to TRBJ2-7, with D possibly being TRBD1 (6 bases). With 3 bases removed from V and 5 bases from J, the gap between germline ends came to 15 bases. The CDR3 totals 14 residues. Per germline, CDR1 SGDLS and CDR2 YYNGEE. The CDR3 sequence: CASSASDRPDEQYF. In nucleotides, the CDR3 is TGTGCCAGCAGCGCTTCGGACAGACCTGACGAGCAGTACTTC. The entire variable domain, with the rest obtained from reference TRBV9 and TRBJ2-7, is as follows: DSGVTQTPKHLITATGQRVTLRCSPRSGDLSVYWYQQSLDQGLQFLIQYYNGEERAKGNILERFSAQQFPDLHSELNLSSLELGDSALYFCASSASDRPDEQYFGPGTRLTVT.

This clonotype has only a few counts. This chain links TRBV27 with TRBJ2-2; 12 nucleotides align to TRBD1. V was pared by 7 bases and J by 6 bases, with 18 bases of the junction left unmatched. The CDR3 loop spans 19 amino acids. Per the germline V gene, CDR1 is MNHEY and CDR2 is SMNVEV (reference sequence). The CDR3 nucleotides are TGTGCCAGCAAGCTCTCGGGACAGGGGGCGGAGAGATCTCCCGGGGAGCTGTTTTTT. Translated: CASKLSGQGAERSPGELFF.

The chain carries TRBV7-2 and TRBJ2-1, with 7 bases that match TRBD2. CDR3 length: 15 residues. Germline CDR1 is SGHTA and CDR2 is FQGNSA. The J segment lost 4 bases and the V segment lost 5 bases, leaving 8 bases of the junction unmatched. CDR3: CASSAAGSLYNEQFF. DNA for the CDR3: TGTGCCAGCAGCGCAGCGGGATCCCTTTACAATGAGCAGTTCTTC.